This entry describes one T cell receptor (beta chain). The sample is drawn from a study of cytomegalovirus exposure and HLA in healthy donors. Per germline, CDR1 SQVTM and CDR2 ANQGSEA. This CDR3 has 15 residues. V lost 4 bases and J lost 2; bases outside the gene matches: 11. Primers for the PCR totalled 60 Vbeta and 13 Jbeta. Data came from immunoSEQ multiplex PCR; TCRdb stores just in-frame clones and leaves some out. The sample shows about 200,000 clones, approximately 70% of them seen only once. The J gene is TRBJ2-7, the V gene TRBV29-1; TRBD2 matches 7 bases. Sequencing input: PBMCs. The sequence was collected from a woman aged 25 to 45 in good health and CMV-seronegative. The CDR3: CSVGVGTTLAYEQYF. The CDR3 DNA reads as TGCAGCGTTGGGGTTGGGACTACTCTGGCCTACGAGCAGTACTTC.